One T cell receptor (beta chain) is described in this entry. Its antigen is still unknown. Base qualities were left out, and no much larger clone turns up one base away. The sample comes from a study of CD8 T cells in Susac syndrome (dated by TCRdb to about 2019). Context from the whole study: Repertoire sequencing was used to test whether CD8+ T cell activation and differentiation in Susac syndrome was antigen driven. On the study overall, not on this receptor specifically: The number of individuals in the TCR sequencing and HLA analysis was acknowledged as relatively small.

RNA was extracted using the RNeasy kit, and roughly 0.5 to 1 microgram was reverse transcribed with random hexamers. The immunoSEQ multiplex PCR assay, covering 54 Vbeta and 13 Jbeta segments, was used to amplify TCR beta CDR3 regions. Bias from PCR amplification was corrected by using a synthetic template baseline for primer optimization and for computational correction. Concerning the study's data processing: Reads were annotated to V, D and J genes according to IMGT and were analyzed with immunoSEQ Analyzer, with only productive sequences retained. Clonality was computed as one minus Shannon entropy normalized by log2 of the number of productive unique sequences. For each patient and control, public and private clones were evaluated within the 100 most prevalent clones. Susac-specific clones were defined as absent from healthy and MS cohorts, about 1,000 published viral clones and other ImmuneACCESS disease sequences. TCRdb reran the public reads through fastp at Q25 and MiXCR, keeping productive beta chains. Every CDR3 protein is listed once, alongside the most common genes and DNA of its rows. None of the V and J calls come from the authors' own analysis; TCRdb made them. The sample has about 200,000 distinct CDR3 sequences on record, 90% to 95% of them singletons. The ten largest clones capture just under 0.095% of the sample.

Peripheral blood CD8+ and CD4+ T cells from healthy donors, Susac syndrome patients and multiple sclerosis patients were profiled by high-throughput TCR beta sequencing. The multiple sclerosis controls were treatment-naive patients who had stable or active relapsing-remitting disease and met the revised McDonald criteria. Bulk CD8+ and CD4+ T cells were purified by magnetic negative isolation, while CD8+ TEMRA cells were enriched using FACS. Blood was collected in EDTA tubes and processed within 24 hours, with PBMCs isolated through density gradient centrifugation. PBMCs intended for TCR sequencing were cryopreserved in liquid nitrogen and thawed later in a water bath at 37 degrees C. The sorted or isolated CD4+, CD8+ and CD8+ TEMRA cells had a purity of 90% or higher. The CDR3 starts with the cysteine, ends with the phenylalanine, and has 14 residues. Only the CDR3 DNA stays, 42 bases, in frame from base 1. For this chain, trimming is 6 bases at the V end and 1 base at the J end, and the number of junction bases without a gene match is 5.

The chain is encoded by TRBV12-3 or TRBV12-4 joined to TRBJ1-1, with 7 bases in between that match TRBD1. This TCR derives from a human donor with multiple sclerosis. Sequencing input: CD4+ T cells from PBMCs. DNA sequence: TGTGCCAGCAGCCGCCGGGACAGGAACACTGAAGCTTTCTTT. The translation is CASSRRDRNTEAFF.